These 18 T cell receptor beta chains share one sample of origin, sequenced in a study of T-cell memory formation after mild COVID-19. Each CDR3 protein is one row after TCRdb ran MiXCR on the 5' RACE reads. This sample has around 340,000 distinct CDR3 sequences, with 15% to 20% found just once. Specimen: PBMCs or a T cell subset sorted from them (not recorded which). All receptors derive from a man younger than 30 who had mild COVID-19 (a few samples of this study predate the infection). Cell type and time point are not known.

This clonotype was detected only a few times. This chain joins TRBV7-9 and TRBJ1-1, with D maybe TRBD1 (5 bases). V dropped 3 bases and J dropped 3 bases, with 11 bases sitting between them. The CDR3 sequence is 14 residues long. Germline V gene sequence: CDR1 SEHNR, CDR2 FQNEAQ (reference sequence). The CDR3 coding sequence is TGTGCCAGCAGCTTCAGGGCCGGGGACACTGAAGCTTTCTTT. Translating it yields CASSFRAGDTEAFF.

The chain employs TRBV10-3 and TRBJ1-2; TRBD1 agrees at 8 bases. From germline, CDR1 is ENHRY and CDR2 SYGVKD. The CDR3 contains 14 residues. V dropped 6 bases and J dropped 2; count of bases not matched to a gene: 5. In nucleotides, the CDR3 is TGTGCCATCAGACAGGGGGGAGAGAACTATGGCTACACCTTC. The encoded protein is CAIRQGGENYGYTF.

In this sample, this clonotype turned up many times. This chain links TRBV9 with TRBJ2-1, with TRBD2 matching 12 bases. Germline trimming cut 4 bases from V and 3 bases from J; bases unmatched to any gene: 5. This CDR3 has 16 amino acids. Germline assignment: CDR1 SGDLS and CDR2 YYNGEE. Here the CDR3 reads CASSPGLAGIYNEQFF. The CDR3 DNA reads TGTGCCAGCAGCCCCGGACTAGCGGGGATCTACAATGAGCAGTTCTTC.

In its sample, this clonotype was seen a few times. The V gene is TRBV7-2, the J gene TRBJ2-7; a possible D gene is TRBD2 (5 bases). From germline, CDR1 is SGHTA and CDR2 FQGNSA. This CDR3 contains 12 residues. V was pared by 5 bases and J by 7 bases, with 12 bases between. The CDR3, as DNA: TGTGCCAGCAGCGTAGACTACGGGGAGCAGTACGTC. It is translated as CASSVDYGEQYV.

In this sample, this clonotype turned up a few times. This chain links TRBV12-3 or TRBV12-4 with TRBJ1-2; no definite D call. V was shortened by 7 bases and J by 6 bases, with 15 bases between the two germline ends. CDR3 length: 13 amino acids. The CDR3 nucleotides read TGTGCCAGCACCCGAGAGAGTTTGGATGGCTACACCTTC. Its protein product is CASTRESLDGYTF.

The chain combines TRBV30 with TRBJ2-3; D possibly matches TRBD1 or TRBD2 (5 bases each). V gave up 1 base and J gave up 2 bases, with 13 bases separating them. Germline loops: CDR1 GTSNPN, CDR2 SVGIG (reference sequence). The CDR3 runs to 15 residues. As DNA, the CDR3 is TGTGCCTGGAGTGGAGGGAAGGGACCCACAGATACGCAGTATTTT. Its translation: CAWSGGKGPTDTQYF.

The V and J genes are TRBV6-5 and TRBJ2-7; TRBD2 aligns across 9 bases. Germline CDR1 is MNHEY and CDR2 is SVGAGI. The CDR3 spans 16 residues. V lost 0 bases and J lost 3; bases outside the gene matches: 6. The CDR3 region is CASSYSLRGGNYEQYF. DNA for the CDR3: TGTGCCAGCAGTTACTCGTTGCGGGGGGGAAACTACGAGCAGTACTTC.

The chain combines TRBV7-9 with TRBJ2-7, with D unresolved. Trimming took 4 bases from V and 3 from J, leaving 7 bases between them. Germline CDR1 and CDR2: SEHNR and FQNEAQ (reference sequence). The CDR3 is 12 amino acids. The CDR3 DNA is TGTGCCAGCAGCTCTGAAAACTACGAGCAGTACTTC. Amino acid sequence: CASSSENYEQYF.

This clonotype was observed a handful of times. The chain has TRBV5-6 and TRBJ1-1, with a tentative D call TRBD1 (5 bases). This CDR3 has 15 amino acids. V shed 7 bases and J shed 6 bases, with 22 bases lying between them. The germline gives CDR1 SGHDT, CDR2 YYEEEE. Written as DNA, the CDR3 is TGTGCCAGCTTGGAAGGGTACGGGACGCCGGCTGAAGCTTTCTTT. As protein: CASLEGYGTPAEAFF.

This clonotype was counted many times. The V gene is TRBV27, the J gene TRBJ2-1; 8 bases are a match to TRBD2. The V segment lost 2 bases and the J segment 1 base; nucleotides outside the gene matches: 4. This CDR3 has 16 residues. Germline CDR1 MNHEY, CDR2 SMNVEV (reference sequence). The CDR3 here is CASSLRRGDSYNEQFF. CDR3 coding DNA: TGTGCCAGCAGTTTACGGCGGGGGGATTCCTACAATGAGCAGTTCTTC.

This clonotype was observed a handful of times. CDR3 sequence reads: CASRGPRAVEKLFF. The CDR3 DNA reads as TGTGCCAGCAGAGGCCCCCGAGCGGTTGAAAAACTGTTTTTT. This chain connects TRBV2 to TRBJ1-4; D uncertain. V was cut by 6 bases and J by 7 bases, with 15 bases left in between. Germline values: CDR1 SNHLY, CDR2 FYNNEI. The CDR3 is 14 residues long.

This sequence joins TRBV5-1 and TRBJ1-4; TRBD1 is a possible D gene (5 bases). Trimming pared 5 bases from V and 8 bases from J, leaving 19 bases between. The CDR3 has 15 residues. Germline values: CDR1 SGHRS, CDR2 YFSETQ. This CDR3 reads CASRLVGRVQEKLFF. CDR3 nucleotides: TGCGCCAGCAGACTGGTCGGCAGGGTACAAGAAAAACTGTTTTTT.

The sample holds a few counts of this clonotype. The chain is built from TRBV29-1 and TRBJ2-3; D is possibly TRBD1 (6 bases). V shed 6 bases and J shed 4 bases, with 8 bases lying between them. The germline V gene encodes CDR1 SQVTM and CDR2 ANQGSEA. This CDR3 has 11 residues. In DNA, the CDR3 is TGCAGCGTCAGGGGAGCAGATACGCAGTATTTT. As protein: CSVRGADTQYF.

The V gene is TRBV7-9, the J gene TRBJ1-1; D call uncertain. The CDR3 has 13 amino acids. CDR1 SEHNR and CDR2 FQNEAQ come from the germline V gene (reference sequence). V was cut by 3 bases and J by 4 bases, with 9 bases left in between. The CDR3 DNA sequence: TGTGCCAGCAGCTTTTCCGCCCGCACTGAAGCTTTCTTT. It translates to CASSFSARTEAFF.

The chain has TRBV12-3 or TRBV12-4 and TRBJ2-4; D perhaps matches TRBD1 (5 bases). The CDR3 length is 15 residues. V gave up 3 bases and J gave up 0 bases, with 9 bases separating them. The CDR3, as DNA: TGTGCCAGCAGTTTTAGTCAGGGAGCCAAAAACATTCAGTACTTC. This translates into CASSFSQGAKNIQYF.

This clonotype appeared a few times. The rearrangement joins TRBV7-9 to TRBJ1-1; a possible D gene is TRBD1 (5 bases). CDR3 length: 14 residues. Germline loops: CDR1 SEHNR, CDR2 FQNEAQ (reference sequence). The germline V and J ends were trimmed by 4 bases and 3 bases, with 12 bases remaining between them. CDR3 region: CASSYYATDTEAFF. DNA of the CDR3: TGTGCCAGCAGCTATTACGCGACAGACACTGAAGCTTTCTTT.

CDR3: CASSESGTRSYTQYF. CDR3 in DNA: TGTGCCAGCAGCGAATCCGGGACTAGGAGTTATACGCAGTATTTT. This sequence joins TRBV9 and TRBJ2-3; 8 bases line up with TRBD2. The CDR3 has 15 residues. The germline V gene has CDR1 SGDLS and CDR2 YYNGEE. V shed 3 bases and J 7 bases; nucleotides not matched to a gene: 10.

This chain connects TRBV5-1 to TRBJ2-1; D might be TRBD1 (5 bases). Germline CDR1 is SGHRS and CDR2 is YFSETQ. The CDR3 contains 15 residues. Trimming stripped 4 bases from V and 5 bases from J, with 16 bases between. The CDR3: CASSKTVLSDNEQFF. The DNA of the CDR3 is TGCGCCAGCAGCAAGACAGTCTTAAGTGACAATGAGCAGTTCTTC.